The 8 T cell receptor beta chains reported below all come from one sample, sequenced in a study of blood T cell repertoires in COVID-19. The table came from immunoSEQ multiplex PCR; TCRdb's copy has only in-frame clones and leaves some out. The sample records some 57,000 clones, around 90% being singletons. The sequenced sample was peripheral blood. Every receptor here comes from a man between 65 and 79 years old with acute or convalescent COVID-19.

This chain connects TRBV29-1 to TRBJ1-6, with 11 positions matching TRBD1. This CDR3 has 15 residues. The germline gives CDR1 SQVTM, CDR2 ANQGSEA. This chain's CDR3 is CGASRDRGLNSPLHF. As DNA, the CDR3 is TGCGGAGCGTCCCGGGACAGGGGGTTAAATTCACCCCTCCACTTT.

CDR3 nucleotides: TGTGCCAGCAGGAGGTTGTTGACAGGCTTTTCCTACGAGCAGTACTTC. Translating gives CASRRLLTGFSYEQYF. The rearrangement joins TRBV5-5 to TRBJ2-7, with D possibly TRBD1 on 6 matching bases. Germline values: CDR1 SGHKS, CDR2 YYEKEE (reference sequence). The CDR3 totals 16 residues. Trimming left V 5 bases short and J 1 base short, with 19 bases between.

This CDR3 is CATGDRGNYGYTF. The CDR3 DNA is TGTGCCACCGGGGACAGGGGTAACTATGGCTACACCTTC. The chain carries TRBV24-1 and TRBJ1-2; TRBD1 agrees at 10 bases. Unmatched junction bases numbered 1, after V lost 9 bases and J lost 1 base. The length of the CDR3 is 13 residues. Germline CDR1 is KGHDR and CDR2 is SFDVKD.

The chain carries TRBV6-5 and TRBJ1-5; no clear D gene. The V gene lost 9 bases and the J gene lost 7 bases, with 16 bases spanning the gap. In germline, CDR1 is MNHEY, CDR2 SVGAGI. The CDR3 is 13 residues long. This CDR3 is CASIGVWRQPQHF. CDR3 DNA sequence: TGTGCCAGTATCGGGGTGTGGAGGCAGCCCCAGCATTTT.

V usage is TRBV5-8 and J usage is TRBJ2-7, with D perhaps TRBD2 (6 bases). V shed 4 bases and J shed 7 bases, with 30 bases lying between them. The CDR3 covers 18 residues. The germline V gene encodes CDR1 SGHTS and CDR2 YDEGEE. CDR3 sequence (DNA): TGTGCCAGCAGCCCCCTGGGCAGAGGTGAAGTAATCCGGGGGGAGCAGTACTTC. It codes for CASSPLGRGEVIRGEQYF.

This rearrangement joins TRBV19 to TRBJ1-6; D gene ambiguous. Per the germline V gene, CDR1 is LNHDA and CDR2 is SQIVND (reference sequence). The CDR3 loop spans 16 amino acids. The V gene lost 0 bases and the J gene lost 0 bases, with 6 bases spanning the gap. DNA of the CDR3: TGTGCCAGTAGTATAGAACGGAGCTCCTATAATTCACCCCTCCACTTT. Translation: CASSIERSSYNSPLHF.

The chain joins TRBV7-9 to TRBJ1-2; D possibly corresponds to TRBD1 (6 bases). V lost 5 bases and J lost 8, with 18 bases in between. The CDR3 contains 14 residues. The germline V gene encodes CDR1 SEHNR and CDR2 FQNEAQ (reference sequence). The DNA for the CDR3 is TGTGCCAGCAGCAATCACAGGGAACTCTCCGGCTACACCTTC. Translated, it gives CASSNHRELSGYTF.

CDR3 bases: TGTGCCAGCAGCACTCCCAGGTGGACCCAGTACTTC. Protein: CASSTPRWTQYF. The rearrangement joins TRBV11-2 to TRBJ2-5; D is ambiguous. Germline CDR1 and CDR2: SGHAT and FQNNGV. The CDR3 is made up of 12 amino acids. Trimming cost V 5 bases and J 7 bases, with 11 bases left between them. The complete variable domain, with remaining parts taken from reference TRBV11-2 and TRBJ2-5, reads EAGVAQSPRYKIIEKRQSVAFWCNPISGHATLYWYQQILGQGPKLLIQFQNNGVVDDSQLPKDRFSAERLKGVDSTLKIQPAKLEDSAVYLCASSTPRWTQYFGPGTRLLVL.